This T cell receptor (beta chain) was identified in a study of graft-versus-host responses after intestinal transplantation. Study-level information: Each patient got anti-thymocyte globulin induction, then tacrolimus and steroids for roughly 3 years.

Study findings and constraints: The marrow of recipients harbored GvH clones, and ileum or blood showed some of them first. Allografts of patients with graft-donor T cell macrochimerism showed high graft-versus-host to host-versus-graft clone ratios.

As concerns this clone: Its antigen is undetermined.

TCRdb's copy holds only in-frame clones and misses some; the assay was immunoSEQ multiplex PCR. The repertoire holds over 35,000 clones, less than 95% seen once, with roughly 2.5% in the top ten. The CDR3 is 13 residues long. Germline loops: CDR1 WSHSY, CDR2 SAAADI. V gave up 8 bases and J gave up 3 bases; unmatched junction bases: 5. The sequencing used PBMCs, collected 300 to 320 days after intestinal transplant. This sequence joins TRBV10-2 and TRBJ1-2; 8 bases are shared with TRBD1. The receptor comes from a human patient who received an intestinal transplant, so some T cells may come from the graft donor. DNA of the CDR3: TGCGCCAGCGCCGGGGACAGGTACTATGGCTACACCTTC. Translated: CASAGDRYYGYTF.